Each of the 31 T cell receptor beta chains below was sequenced from the same sample in a study of siplizumab effects on memory and regulatory T cells. Sequencing was performed with immunoSEQ multiplex PCR; in TCRdb, only in-frame clones are kept and a portion is missing. This table holds 70,000 or so clones, under 95% found once. Sequencing was performed on CD8+ T cells sorted from blood. These receptors were obtained from a human donor in good health.

This clone appeared a few times. The chain recombines TRBV7-9 with TRBJ1-5; D possibly corresponds to TRBD1 (5 bases). V shed 0 bases and J shed 5 bases, with 11 bases lying between them. CDR1 is SEHNR and CDR2 is FQNEAQ in the germline V gene (reference sequence). CDR3 length: 15 amino acids. The CDR3 nucleotides are TGTGCCAGCAGCTTAGCAGGGGCCTGGGATCAGCCCCAGCATTTT. Translated: CASSLAGAWDQPQHF.

This rearrangement joins TRBV6-5 to TRBJ2-2; a possible D gene is TRBD1 (6 bases). The CDR3 length is 14 residues. Germline CDR1 MNHEY, CDR2 SVGAGI. The germline V and J ends were trimmed by 5 bases and 1 base, with 8 bases remaining between them. The CDR3 DNA is TGTGCCAGCAGTAAGACAGGGAACACCGGGGAGCTGTTTTTT. Protein product: CASSKTGNTGELFF.

The V call is TRBV6-4, the J call TRBJ2-7; the D is unclear. The CDR3 contains 16 residues. The V gene lost 4 bases and the J gene lost 0 bases, with 16 bases spanning the gap. Germline CDR1 and CDR2: MRHNA and SNTAGT. Here the CDR3 DNA reads TGTGCCAGCAGTGGACCGAAGACACCCCCCTCCTACGAGCAGTACTTC. Protein sequence: CASSGPKTPPSYEQYF.

CDR3 loop: CASSFPGLAGGPGNTQYF. DNA of the CDR3: TGTGCCAGCAGCTTCCCGGGACTAGCGGGAGGGCCTGGTAATACGCAGTATTTT. The chain couples TRBV7-2 to TRBJ2-3; 16 bases map to TRBD2. V lost 3 bases and J lost 7; bases outside the gene matches: 10. This CDR3 comprises 18 residues. Germline V gene sequence: CDR1 SGHTA, CDR2 FQGNSA.

V is TRBV2 and J is TRBJ2-5; TRBD2 might be the D (6 bases). Germline CDR1 is SNHLY and CDR2 is FYNNEI. This CDR3 has 13 residues. V gave up 7 bases and J gave up 5 bases, with 14 bases separating them. In DNA, the CDR3 is TGTGCCAGCAAGCCGGGAGTAGGTGAGACCCAGTACTTC. It encodes CASKPGVGETQYF. The complete variable domain, with remaining parts taken from reference TRBV2 and TRBJ2-5, reads EPEVTQTPSHQVTQMGQEVILRCVPISNHLYFYWYRQILGQKVEFLVSFYNNEISEKSEIFDDQFSVERPDGSNFTLKIRSTKLEDSAMYFCASKPGVGETQYFGPGTRLLVL.

J is TRBJ2-7 and V is TRBV27, with TRBD1 matching 9 bases. Germline values: CDR1 MNHEY, CDR2 SMNVEV (reference sequence). J was trimmed by 2 bases and V by 5 bases; bases with no gene match: 4. The CDR3 is 14 amino acids. The chain's CDR3 is CASSHGTGTYEQYF. CDR3 nucleotides: TGTGCCAGCAGTCACGGGACAGGGACCTACGAGCAGTACTTC.

This CDR3 reads CASSGLAGGGSYEQYF. CDR3 DNA sequence: TGTGCCAGCAGTGGACTAGCGGGAGGGGGGTCCTACGAGCAGTACTTC. The chain employs TRBV2 and TRBJ2-7; TRBD2 matches at 14 bases. V lost 4 bases to trimming and J lost 1 base; unmatched junction nucleotides: 3. The CDR3 has 16 amino acids. Germline CDR1 reads SNHLY; CDR2 reads FYNNEI.

The V gene is TRBV19, the J gene TRBJ2-7; D is perhaps TRBD1 (5 bases). The V and J ends lost 4 bases and 1 base respectively, with 8 bases between them. CDR1 and CDR2 (germline): LNHDA, SQIVND (reference sequence). The CDR3 runs to 13 residues. The CDR3 DNA is TGTGCCAGTAGTACGGACATTTCCTACGAGCAGTACTTC. Protein product: CASSTDISYEQYF.

The rearrangement joins TRBV19 to TRBJ1-4; D remains ambiguous. Trimming stripped 3 bases from V and 2 bases from J, with 16 bases between. CDR1 LNHDA and CDR2 SQIVND come from the germline V gene (reference sequence). This CDR3 contains 17 residues. CDR3 bases: TGTGCCAGTAGTATCACCTACTTGAGTGGGACTAATGAAAAACTGTTTTTT. Amino acids: CASSITYLSGTNEKLFF.

V usage is TRBV7-3 and J usage is TRBJ1-1, with D possibly TRBD1 on 6 matching bases. The CDR3 has 15 amino acids. Trimming stripped 5 bases from V and 4 bases from J, with 17 bases between. Germline lookup yields CDR1 SGHTA and CDR2 FQGTGA. The CDR3 region is CASSPSEQGSTEAFF. The CDR3 DNA is TGTGCCAGCAGCCCCTCGGAACAGGGATCCACTGAAGCTTTCTTT.

Only one count was recorded for this clone. V and J are TRBV6-5 and TRBJ2-3, with D possibly being TRBD1 (5 bases). The germline CDR1 and CDR2 sequences are MNHEY and SVGAGI. V lost 3 bases, J lost 0 bases, and 10 bases lay in between. CDR3 length equals 15 residues. In nucleotides, the CDR3 is TGTGCCAGCAGTTATAAGGGGTACAGCACAGATACGCAGTATTTT. Translating it yields CASSYKGYSTDTQYF.

V usage is TRBV19 and J usage is TRBJ2-1, with TRBD1 matching 9 bases. J was trimmed by 3 bases and V by 4 bases; bases with no gene match: 7. From germline, CDR1 is LNHDA and CDR2 SQIVND (reference sequence). The length of the CDR3 is 16 residues. The CDR3 spells CASSNPTGGVYNEQFF. The CDR3 region has the DNA TGTGCCAGTAGTAATCCTACAGGGGGCGTCTACAATGAGCAGTTCTTC.

The rearrangement joins TRBV29-1 to TRBJ2-2; no firm D call. CDR1 and CDR2 (germline): SQVTM, ANQGSEA. The CDR3 is 14 residues long. Trimming took off 1 base at V and 2 bases at J, with 8 bases between the two ends. The CDR3: CSVEALVNTGELFF. The CDR3, as DNA: TGCAGCGTTGAAGCCCTTGTAAACACCGGGGAGCTGTTTTTT.

This rearrangement joins TRBV9 to TRBJ2-3, with 9 nucleotides matching TRBD2. There are 16 residues in the CDR3. V lost 0 bases and J lost 6; bases outside the gene matches: 8. Germline values: CDR1 SGDLS, CDR2 YYNGEE. The chain's CDR3 is CASSVGAGGPGDTQYF. In DNA, the CDR3 is TGTGCCAGCAGCGTAGGGGCGGGAGGGCCAGGGGATACGCAGTATTTT.

The chain couples TRBV29-1 to TRBJ2-7; no clear D gene. Trimming stripped 5 bases from V and 2 bases from J, with 10 bases between. The CDR3 sequence is 12 residues long. Germline V gene data show CDR1 as SQVTM and CDR2 as ANQGSEA. CDR3 amino acids: CSVRAETYEQYF. DNA for the CDR3: TGCAGCGTTAGGGCGGAGACCTACGAGCAGTACTTC.

CDR3 nucleotide sequence: TGTGCCAGCAGCTCCCCTCCGGACATACGCACAGATACGCAGTATTTT. Its protein is CASSSPPDIRTDTQYF. The chain carries TRBV7-8 and TRBJ2-3; D is possibly TRBD1 (5 bases). The length of the CDR3 is 16 residues. Trimming removed 4 bases at V and 1 base at J, with 15 bases between. Germline V gives CDR1 SGHVS, CDR2 FQNEAQ.

V gene TRBV4-1 combines with J gene TRBJ2-7; D tentatively fits TRBD1 or TRBD2 (5 bases each). The CDR3 is made up of 14 amino acids. Per the germline V gene, CDR1 is MGHRA and CDR2 is YSYEKL. The germline V and J ends were trimmed by 0 bases and 2 bases, with 8 bases remaining between them. The CDR3: CASSQDLGAYEQYF. CDR3 DNA sequence: TGCGCCAGCAGCCAAGATCTGGGGGCCTACGAGCAGTACTTC.

V is TRBV6-6 and J is TRBJ1-5; D might be TRBD1 (6 bases). Germline CDR1 reads MNHNY; CDR2 reads SVGAGI (reference sequence). Trimming took off 7 bases at V and 2 bases at J, with 15 bases between the two ends. The CDR3 is made up of 15 amino acids. DNA of the CDR3: TGTGCCAGCATTATGAAGGACAGCCGCAATCAGCCCCAGCATTTT. The encoded protein is CASIMKDSRNQPQHF.

For the CDR3, the DNA is TGTGCCAGCAGTGAAACAGGGGGATTCACAGATACGCAGTATTTT. Encoded protein: CASSETGGFTDTQYF. The chain recombines TRBV6-1 with TRBJ2-3, with TRBD1 matching over 8 bases. This CDR3 spans 15 amino acids. CDR1 is MNHNS and CDR2 is SASEGT in the germline V gene. V shed 2 bases, J shed 2 bases, and the junction held 3 bases outside the gene matches.

The genes are TRBV19 and TRBJ1-3; D is undetermined. Trimming stripped 3 bases from V and 3 bases from J, with 12 bases between. CDR1 is LNHDA and CDR2 is SQIVND in the germline V gene (reference sequence). This CDR3 has 15 amino acids. CDR3 coding DNA: TGTGCCAGTAGTATCGGCGGGTATGGTGGAAACACCATATATTTT. Translating it yields CASSIGGYGGNTIYF. Based on the CDR3 plus reference TRBV19 and TRBJ1-3, the full variable domain is DGGITQSPKYLFRKEGQNVTLSCEQNLNHDAMYWYRQDPGQGLRLIYYSQIVNDFQKGDIAEGYSVSREKKESFPLTVTSAQKNPTAFYLCASSIGGYGGNTIYFGEGSWLTVV.

The genes are TRBV5-6 and TRBJ2-3; D is unclear. This CDR3 has 15 residues. Germline CDR1 reads SGHDT; CDR2 reads YYEEEE. Trimming removed 1 base from V and 6 bases from J, with 15 bases in between. CDR3 sequence: CASSLLLAFSDTQYF. The CDR3 DNA is TGTGCCAGCAGCTTGTTGCTGGCCTTTAGCGATACGCAGTATTTT.

The chain employs TRBV5-6 and TRBJ2-7; 9 bases align to TRBD1. The CDR3 loop spans 13 amino acids. V shed 4 bases, J shed 5 bases, and the junction held 4 bases outside the gene matches. Germline V CDR1 and CDR2: SGHDT, YYEEEE. The CDR3, as DNA: TGTGCCAGCAGCCTGGACAGGGGCAACGAGCAGTACTTC. Translated, it gives CASSLDRGNEQYF.

The chain employs TRBV9 and TRBJ2-7; D gene uncertain. The CDR3 totals 14 residues. Germline V gives CDR1 SGDLS, CDR2 YYNGEE. Trimming removed 0 bases at V and 2 bases at J, with 9 bases between. The CDR3 here is CASSVDPVTYEQYF. The CDR3 nucleotides read TGTGCCAGCAGCGTAGATCCAGTTACCTACGAGCAGTACTTC.

The genes are TRBV4-1 and TRBJ2-5; 10 positions match TRBD1. CDR1 and CDR2 from the germline V gene are MGHRA and YSYEKL. After removal of 4 bases from V and 2 bases from J, the junction contained 10 bases not matched to a gene. The CDR3 covers 17 residues. This CDR3 is CASSLEDRDRGQETQYF. CDR3 coding DNA: TGCGCCAGCAGCCTAGAGGACCGGGACAGGGGACAAGAGACCCAGTACTTC.

The V and J genes are TRBV27 and TRBJ1-5; D ambiguous. Germline values: CDR1 MNHEY, CDR2 SMNVEV (reference sequence). The CDR3 totals 14 residues. Trimming removed 8 bases at V and 2 bases at J, with 13 bases between. Here the CDR3 reads CASQISGGNQPQHF. In DNA form, the CDR3 reads TGTGCCAGCCAGATCTCAGGTGGCAATCAGCCCCAGCATTTT.

This chain uses TRBV5-6 with TRBJ2-1, with D perhaps matching TRBD1 (6 bases). The V and J ends lost 3 bases and 9 bases respectively, with 13 bases between them. The CDR3 has 13 amino acids. Germline V gene data show CDR1 as SGHDT and CDR2 as YYEEEE. CDR3: CASSYQGKGEQFF. CDR3 bases: TGTGCCAGCAGCTATCAGGGGAAGGGTGAGCAGTTCTTC.

V gene TRBV2 combines with J gene TRBJ2-1, with 9 bases identical to TRBD1. Losses at the gene ends were 8 bases for V and 8 bases for J; bases not matched to a gene: 13. CDR1 SNHLY and CDR2 FYNNEI come from the germline V gene. CDR3 size: 15 residues. Here the CDR3 reads CASLNPGQGRDEQFF. CDR3 bases: TGTGCCAGCCTTAACCCGGGACAGGGTAGAGATGAGCAGTTCTTC.

As concerns this clone: The sample contains more than one DNA sequence encoding this CDR3. This chain uses TRBV5-6 with TRBJ2-7, with D possibly being TRBD2 (5 bases). This CDR3 region has 12 residues. The V end lost 0 bases, the J end lost 5 bases, and 6 bases lay between the germline ends. Germline-derived CDR1 and CDR2 are SGHDT and YYEEEE. In DNA form, the CDR3 reads TGTGCCAGCAGCTTGGCCGGGAACGAGCAGTACTTC. This sequence encodes CASSLAGNEQYF. Using reference TRBV5-6 and TRBJ2-7 for the parts outside the CDR3, the full variable domain is DAGVTQSPTHLIKTRGQQVTLRCSPKSGHDTVSWYQQALGQGPQFIFQYYEEEERQRGNFPDRFSGHQFPNYSSELNVNALLLGDSALYLCASSLAGNEQYFGPGTRLTVT.

This chain uses TRBV6-5 with TRBJ2-1, with D perhaps TRBD1 (5 bases). V shed 5 bases and J shed 7 bases, with 6 bases lying between them. There are 11 residues in the CDR3. Germline-derived CDR1 and CDR2 are MNHEY and SVGAGI. The CDR3, as DNA: TGTGCCAGCAGTCAGGGTAATGAGCAGTTCTTC. Encoded protein: CASSQGNEQFF.

V is TRBV7-9 and J is TRBJ1-2; no firm D call. Germline V gives CDR1 SEHNR, CDR2 FQNEAQ (reference sequence). V dropped 1 base and J dropped 6 bases, with 9 bases sitting between them. The CDR3 consists of 13 residues. CDR3 bases: TGTGCCAGCAGCTTAGGCCTGCTTGATGGCTACACCTTC. It is translated as CASSLGLLDGYTF.

The CDR3 DNA follows: TGTGCCAGTACCTATACAGGGGAGACACCCCTCCACTTT. Its protein product is CASTYTGETPLHF. J is TRBJ1-6 and V is TRBV19; 7 positions match TRBD1. The length of the CDR3 is 13 residues. J lost 11 bases, V lost 7 bases, and 8 bases had no gene match. The germline CDR1 and CDR2 sequences are LNHDA and SQIVND (reference sequence).